These 17 T cell receptor beta chains originate from one sample sequenced in a study of shared clonotypes between healthy human individuals. Profiled with immunoSEQ multiplex PCR; TCRdb holds only in-frame clones, not every one. The sample carries 2 million to 2.5 million clones, approximately 93% recorded once. The sample was naive CD4+ T cells from PBMCs. The subset here: CD45RA+ positively selected. The receptors come from a man between 18 and 35 years old in good health. Some clones in this sample may be carry-over from other donors' samples.

The chain carries TRBV7-8 and TRBJ2-7; 11 positions agree with TRBD1. Germline assignment: CDR1 SGHVS and CDR2 FQNEAQ. There are 18 residues in the CDR3. V trimming: 5 bases; J trimming: 3 bases; junction bases outside the gene matches: 15. The CDR3 sequence: CASSRGQGAREGFYEQYF. The CDR3 DNA reads TGTGCCAGCAGCAGAGGACAGGGGGCGCGGGAGGGTTTCTACGAGCAGTACTTC.

V and J are TRBV6-6 and TRBJ1-1; D perhaps matches TRBD1 (5 bases). Trimming took 5 bases from V and 3 from J, leaving 13 bases between them. The length of the CDR3 is 14 residues. Per germline, CDR1 MNHNY and CDR2 SVGAGI (reference sequence). CDR3 sequence (DNA): TGTGCCAGCAGTCCTGGCCGGGGCGACACTGAAGCTTTCTTT. It translates to CASSPGRGDTEAFF.

The chain links TRBV28 to TRBJ2-3; either TRBD1 or TRBD2 may supply D (5 bases each). Trimming removed 6 bases at V and 2 bases at J, with 18 bases between. This CDR3 spans 16 amino acids. Germline V lookup: CDR1 MDHEN, CDR2 SYDVKM. As DNA, the CDR3 is TGTGCCAGCAGCACTGGGATCGGGACGGACACAGATACGCAGTATTTT. Protein product: CASSTGIGTDTDTQYF.

The chain has TRBV6-1 and TRBJ2-1, with 9 bases fitting TRBD2. This CDR3 has 16 residues. V lost 4 bases and J lost 4; bases outside the gene matches: 8. Looked up from germline, CDR1 is MNHNS and CDR2 is SASEGT. CDR3 sequence reads: CASSVLAGNNYNEQFF. In nucleotides, the CDR3 is TGTGCCAGCAGTGTCCTAGCGGGAAACAATTACAATGAGCAGTTCTTC.

The chain recombines TRBV2 with TRBJ2-1; 15 bases are shared with TRBD2. V was pared by 6 bases and J by 7 bases, with 7 bases of the junction left unmatched. Germline-derived CDR1 and CDR2 are SNHLY and FYNNEI. CDR3 length: 16 amino acids. CDR3 in amino acids: CASSLDGLAGGNEQFF. Written as DNA, the CDR3 is TGTGCCAGCAGCCTTGATGGACTAGCGGGAGGGAATGAGCAGTTCTTC.

The J gene is TRBJ2-7, the V gene TRBV7-2; TRBD2 matches 9 bases. V dropped 6 bases and J dropped 0; count of bases not matched to a gene: 6. CDR3 length: 15 residues. Germline V gene sequence: CDR1 SGHTA, CDR2 FQGNSA. In nucleotides, the CDR3 is TGTGCCAGCAGGCGGGGGGGCCCCAGCTCCTACGAGCAGTACTTC. Its translation is CASRRGGPSSYEQYF.

This clone has just one count. The J gene is TRBJ2-3, the V gene TRBV7-9; D call uncertain. The CDR3 has 13 residues. The V end lost 5 bases, the J end lost 6 bases, and 12 bases lay between the germline ends. Germline V gene lookup returns CDR1 SEHNR and CDR2 FQNEAQ (reference sequence). CDR3 bases: TGTGCCAGCAGCGGTCCTCGCTGGGATACGCAGTATTTT. Protein product: CASSGPRWDTQYF.

The chain is built from TRBV2 and TRBJ2-5, with D perhaps given as TRBD1 or TRBD2 (6 bases each). The CDR3 loop spans 14 amino acids. Trimming removed 6 bases at V and 5 bases at J, with 16 bases between. CDR1 and CDR2 from the germline V gene are SNHLY and FYNNEI. The CDR3 here is CASRAEGGRETQYF. The CDR3 nucleotides read TGTGCCAGCAGGGCCGAGGGGGGACGGGAGACCCAGTACTTC.

This clone was observed a single time. The chain employs TRBV29-1 and TRBJ2-3; 9 bases align to TRBD1. Germline CDR1 and CDR2: SQVTM and ANQGSEA. With V trimmed by 6 bases and J by 3 bases, 10 bases remained unmatched. The CDR3 is 15 residues long. CDR3 sequence: CSVQLGQGWTDTQYF. The CDR3 DNA reads TGCAGCGTCCAACTAGGACAGGGGTGGACAGATACGCAGTATTTT.

V usage is TRBV6-6 and J usage is TRBJ2-1, with D possibly being TRBD2 (6 bases). The CDR3 totals 14 residues. V shed 10 bases and J shed 9 bases, with 22 bases lying between them. CDR1 is MNHNY and CDR2 is SVGAGI in the germline V gene (reference sequence). CDR3 sequence: CATLLDYNRREQFF. CDR3 DNA sequence: TGTGCCACCCTTTTGGACTACAACCGACGTGAGCAGTTCTTC.

The chain combines TRBV5-1 with TRBJ2-1, with a tentative D call TRBD2 (5 bases). Trimming removed 0 bases at V and 9 bases at J, with 10 bases between. Germline V gene lookup returns CDR1 SGHRS and CDR2 YFSETQ. The CDR3 has 13 residues. The CDR3 nucleotides read TGCGCCAGCAGCTTGGATCCCGGAGGTGAGCAGTTCTTC. This sequence encodes CASSLDPGGEQFF.

The V and J genes are TRBV28 and TRBJ2-2; 8 nucleotides line up with TRBD1. The CDR3 is 14 residues long. Germline CDR1 is MDHEN and CDR2 is SYDVKM. V was clipped by 7 bases and J by 5 bases; unmatched bases: 6. CDR3 in amino acids: CASIQGDRTGELFF. In nucleotides, the CDR3 is TGTGCCAGCATCCAAGGGGACAGGACCGGGGAGCTGTTTTTT.

The rearrangement joins TRBV5-6 to TRBJ2-5, with D perhaps matching TRBD2 (6 bases). Germline V gives CDR1 SGHDT, CDR2 YYEEEE. Trimming removed 1 base from V and 5 bases from J, with 21 bases in between. The CDR3 covers 17 residues. CDR3 DNA: TGTGCCAGCAGCTTGAGCCTGTCGCGGAGGGTGGAGGAGACCCAGTACTTC. Encoded protein: CASSLSLSRRVEETQYF.

This chain links TRBV29-1 with TRBJ2-1; tentatively, D is TRBD1 (6 bases). This CDR3 has 13 residues. V was pared by 6 bases and J by 9 bases, with 18 bases between. Germline V gene data show CDR1 as SQVTM and CDR2 as ANQGSEA. The CDR3 is CSVSTGTSGEQFF. CDR3 coding DNA: TGCAGCGTATCGACAGGAACCTCCGGTGAGCAGTTCTTC.

J is TRBJ1-1 and V is TRBV29-1; a possible D gene is TRBD1 (5 bases). Germline values: CDR1 SQVTM, CDR2 ANQGSEA. V lost 5 bases, J lost 3 bases, and 7 bases lay in between. The CDR3 covers 11 residues. This CDR3 is CSVQGHTEAFF. CDR3 bases: TGCAGCGTTCAGGGCCACACTGAAGCTTTCTTT.

This chain connects TRBV21-1 to TRBJ2-7. TRBV21-1 is flagged as a pseudogene. This CDR3 has 15 amino acids. The DNA for the CDR3 is TGTGCCAGCAGCAAAGACCGGGACCCTCCCGAGGAGCAGTACTTC. The encoded protein is CASSKDRDPPEEQYF.

The chain links TRBV29-1 to TRBJ2-7; 9 nucleotides agree with TRBD1. V was clipped by 6 bases and J by 0 bases; unmatched bases: 3. Germline-derived CDR1 and CDR2 are SQVTM and ANQGSEA. The CDR3 length is 13 residues. CDR3 protein: CSVTGGSSYEQYF. CDR3 nucleotides: TGCAGCGTCACAGGGGGCAGCTCCTACGAGCAGTACTTC.